In this sample, the clone carrying this T cell receptor (beta chain) turned up a few times. The antigen is undetermined. Sample-barcoded 5' priming and a J-beta primer mix drove a second PCR of 7 to 11 cycles. TCRdb ran MiXCR on the 5' RACE reads and lists one entry per CDR3 protein. The table includes under 2 million distinct CDR3 sequences, approximately 32% detected once. The data belong to a study of blood T cells in healthy people across ages. The CDR3 is 19 residues long. Germline loops: CDR1 SNHLY, CDR2 FYNNEI. V was pared by 8 bases and J by 1 base, with 23 bases of the junction left unmatched. Overall study findings and caveats: Higher diversity and more naive CD4+ cells were features of long-lived donors, compared to aged donors.

This clonotype was obtained from a woman between 25 and 40 years old in good health. The source material was blood. The V call is TRBV2, the J call TRBJ2-7; 7 bases map to TRBD1. The CDR3 spells CASADINQSLRQGSYEQYF. The DNA of the CDR3 is TGTGCCAGCGCTGACATAAACCAGTCCCTACGACAGGGTTCCTACGAGCAGTACTTC.